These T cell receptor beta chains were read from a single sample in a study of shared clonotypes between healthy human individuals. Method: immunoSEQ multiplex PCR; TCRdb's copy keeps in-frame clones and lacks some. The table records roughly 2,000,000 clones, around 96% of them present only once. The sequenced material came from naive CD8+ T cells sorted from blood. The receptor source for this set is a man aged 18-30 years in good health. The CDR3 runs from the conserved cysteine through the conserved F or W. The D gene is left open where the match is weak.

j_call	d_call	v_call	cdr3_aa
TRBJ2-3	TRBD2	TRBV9	CASSGLAGASTDTQYF
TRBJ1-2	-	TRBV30	CAWSVQEDGYTF
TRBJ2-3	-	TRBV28	CASSLRGSDTQYF
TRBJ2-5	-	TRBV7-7	CASSPEDQETQYF
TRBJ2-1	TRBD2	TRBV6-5	CASSYSFAGDAEQFF
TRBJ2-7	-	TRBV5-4	CASSLENYEQYF
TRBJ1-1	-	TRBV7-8	CASSSYLRGAGTEAFF
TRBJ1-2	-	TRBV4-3	CASSPGLNYGYTF
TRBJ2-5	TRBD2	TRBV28	CASSPLAVQETQYF
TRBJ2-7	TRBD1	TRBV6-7	CASSLPGQSYEQYF
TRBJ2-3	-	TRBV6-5	CASNPGIATDTQYF
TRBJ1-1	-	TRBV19	CASGNQALNTEAFF
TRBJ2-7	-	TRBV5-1	CASSLEEGASYEQYF
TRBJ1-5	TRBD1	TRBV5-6	CASSLRTGDAGRQPQHF
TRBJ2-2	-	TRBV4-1	CASSQTTNTGELFF
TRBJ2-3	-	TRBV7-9	CASSRASPTDTQYF
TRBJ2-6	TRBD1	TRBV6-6	CAGQTGVLSGANVLTF
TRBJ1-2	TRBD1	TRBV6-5	CASTLTGGNGYTF
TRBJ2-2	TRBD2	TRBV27	CASSFPSGGDTGELFF
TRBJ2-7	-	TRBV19	CASSIGTNYEQYF
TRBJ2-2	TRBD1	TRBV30	CAWNPRPGQGIGDTGELFF
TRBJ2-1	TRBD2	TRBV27	CASSSGTSGYNEQFF
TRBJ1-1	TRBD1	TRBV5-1	CASSFRTGDATEAFF
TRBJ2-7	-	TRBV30	CAWSVDTSYEQYF
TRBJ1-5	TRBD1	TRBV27	CASRQRQGNYQPQHF
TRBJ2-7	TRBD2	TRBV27	CASSSAGEEYEQYF
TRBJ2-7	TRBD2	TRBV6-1	CASSSSGGSYSEQYF
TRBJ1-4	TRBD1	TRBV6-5	CASSYLTGVAEKLFF
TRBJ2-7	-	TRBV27	CASSLGRGGSYEQYF
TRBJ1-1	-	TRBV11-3	CASSLNAMNTEAFF
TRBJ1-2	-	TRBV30	CAHNGGSYGYTF
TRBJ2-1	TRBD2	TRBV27	CASSWSSGEANNEQFF
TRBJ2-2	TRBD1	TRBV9	CASSPPQGAGGELFF
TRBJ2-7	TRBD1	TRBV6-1	CASSELGTGPPGWTYEQYF
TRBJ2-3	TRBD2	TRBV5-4	CASSLLAGGPDTQYF
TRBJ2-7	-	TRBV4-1	CASSPAQIQGASYEQYF
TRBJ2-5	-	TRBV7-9	CAIRATTETQYF
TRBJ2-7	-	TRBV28	CASSLTPETYEQYF
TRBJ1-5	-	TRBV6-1	CATQDNGPNQPQHF
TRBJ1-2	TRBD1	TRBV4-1	CASSPIISGGILGYGYTF
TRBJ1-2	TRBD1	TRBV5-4	CASSGTGAYGYTF
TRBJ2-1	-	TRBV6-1	CASSELAAGFYNEQFF
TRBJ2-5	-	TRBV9	CASSVETSGGETQYF
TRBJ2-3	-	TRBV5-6	CASSLGPNADTQYF
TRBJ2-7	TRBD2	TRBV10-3	CAINGAGGKYEQYF
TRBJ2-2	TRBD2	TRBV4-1	CASSQEWSGRTGELFF
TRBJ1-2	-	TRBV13	CASSPRWGANYGYTF
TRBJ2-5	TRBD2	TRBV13	CASSGGGRETQYF
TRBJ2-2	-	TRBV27	CASSLWDTGELFF
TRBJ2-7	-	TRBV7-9	CASRSSRDVGSYEQYF
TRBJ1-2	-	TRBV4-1	CASSQVLRANSTF